This T cell receptor (beta chain) was sequenced for a study of control samples from healthy donors and cancer patients. The table came from immunoSEQ multiplex PCR; TCRdb's copy has only in-frame clones and leaves some out. The top ten hold 2.5% of the sample, which has 100,000 or so clones, roughly 94% seen once. As for this clone: Other DNA sequences within the sample encode an identical CDR3.

The V and J ends lost 2 bases and 1 base, in that order; junction bases with no gene match: 8. Germline CDR1 and CDR2: SGDLS and YYNGEE. The CDR3 spans 16 residues. Material for sequencing was blood. The rearrangement links TRBV9 to TRBJ2-5; 7 positions agree with TRBD2. The TCR comes from a young woman in good health. The CDR3 DNA reads as TGTGCCAGCAGCGTTTCCACTAGCGCGACCCAAGAGACCCAGTACTTC. Translating gives CASSVSTSATQETQYF.